The present TCR beta chain was sequenced within a study of cytomegalovirus exposure and HLA in healthy donors. Study-wide findings and caveats: Clonal expansion was found to be greater in HLA-associated TCR beta chains than in equally common others in a later analysis. The listing of 150 to 200 TCR beta chains classed them as cytomegalovirus-associated.

The PCR had 60 Vbeta and 13 Jbeta primers. Libraries were prepared by immunoSEQ multiplex PCR; TCRdb keeps only in-frame clonotypes and omits some of them. This sample has approximately 110,000 clones, with more than 65% found just once. A word on this clone: Its target is unknown.

Germline values: CDR1 GTSNPN, CDR2 SVGIG (reference sequence). With V trimmed by 3 bases and J by 5 bases, 13 bases remained unmatched. The CDR3 extends over 18 amino acids. Donors were ostensibly healthy at sampling, although undocumented immune exposures were probable. This sequence joins TRBV30 and TRBJ2-1; 13 bases are a match to TRBD2. The specimen sequenced was PBMCs. The source of this sequence is a man in his forties in good health and CMV-seropositive. This chain's CDR3 is CAWRTGLAGIGYNNEQFF. The DNA for the CDR3 is TGTGCCTGGAGAACGGGACTAGCGGGAATCGGCTACAACAATGAGCAGTTCTTC.